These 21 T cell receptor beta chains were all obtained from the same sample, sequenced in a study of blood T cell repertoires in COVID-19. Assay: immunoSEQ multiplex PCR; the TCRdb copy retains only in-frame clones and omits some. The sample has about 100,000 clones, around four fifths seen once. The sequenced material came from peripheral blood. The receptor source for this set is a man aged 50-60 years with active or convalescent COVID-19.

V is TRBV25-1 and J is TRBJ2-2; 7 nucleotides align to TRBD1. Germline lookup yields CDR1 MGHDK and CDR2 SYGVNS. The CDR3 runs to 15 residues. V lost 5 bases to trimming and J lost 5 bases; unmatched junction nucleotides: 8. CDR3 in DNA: TGTGCCAGCAGTCGCAGACAGGGTAGTACCGGGGAGCTGTTTTTT. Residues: CASSRRQGSTGELFF.

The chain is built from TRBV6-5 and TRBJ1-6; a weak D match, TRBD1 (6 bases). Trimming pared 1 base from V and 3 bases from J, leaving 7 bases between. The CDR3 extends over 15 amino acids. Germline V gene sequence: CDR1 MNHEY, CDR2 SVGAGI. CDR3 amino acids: CASSYWDNYNSPLHF. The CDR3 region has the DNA TGTGCCAGCAGTTACTGGGACAACTATAATTCACCCCTCCACTTT.

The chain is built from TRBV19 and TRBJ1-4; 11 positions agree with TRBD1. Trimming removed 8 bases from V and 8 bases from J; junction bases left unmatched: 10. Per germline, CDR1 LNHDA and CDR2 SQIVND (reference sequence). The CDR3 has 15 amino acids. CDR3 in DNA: TGTGCCAGTGGGGACAGGGGGGTCGTTGGAGAAAAACTGTTTTTT. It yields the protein CASGDRGVVGEKLFF.

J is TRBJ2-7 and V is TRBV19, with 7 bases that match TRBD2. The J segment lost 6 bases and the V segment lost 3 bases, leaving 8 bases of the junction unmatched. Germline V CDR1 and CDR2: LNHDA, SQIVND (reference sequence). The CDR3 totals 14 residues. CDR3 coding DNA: TGTGCCAGTAGTATCGGACGGGAGGCCAGCGAGCAGTACTTC. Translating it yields CASSIGREASEQYF.

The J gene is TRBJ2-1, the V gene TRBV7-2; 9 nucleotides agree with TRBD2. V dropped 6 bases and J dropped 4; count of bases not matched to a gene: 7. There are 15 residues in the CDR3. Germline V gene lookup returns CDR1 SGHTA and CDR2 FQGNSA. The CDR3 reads CASRLIAGGYNEQFF. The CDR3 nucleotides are TGTGCCAGCAGGCTCATTGCGGGAGGGTACAATGAGCAGTTCTTC.

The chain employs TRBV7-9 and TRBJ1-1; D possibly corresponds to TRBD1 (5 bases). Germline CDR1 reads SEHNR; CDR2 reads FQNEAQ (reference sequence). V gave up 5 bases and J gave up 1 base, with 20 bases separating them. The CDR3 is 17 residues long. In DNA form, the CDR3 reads TGTGCCAGCAGCACTAAACCGGGGGTAGAGGGGAACACTGAAGCTTTCTTT. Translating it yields CASSTKPGVEGNTEAFF. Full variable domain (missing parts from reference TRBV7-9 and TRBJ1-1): DTGVSQNPRHKITKRGQNVTFRCDPISEHNRLYWYRQTLGQGPEFLTYFQNEAQLEKSRLLSDRFSAERPKGSFSTLEIQRTEQGDSAMYLCASSTKPGVEGNTEAFFGQGTRLTVV.

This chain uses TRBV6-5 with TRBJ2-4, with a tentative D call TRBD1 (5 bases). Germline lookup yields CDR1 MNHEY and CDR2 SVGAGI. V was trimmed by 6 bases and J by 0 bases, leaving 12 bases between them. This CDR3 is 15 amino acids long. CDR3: CASSPDRIAKNIQYF. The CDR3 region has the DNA TGTGCCAGCAGCCCCGACAGAATAGCCAAAAACATTCAGTACTTC.

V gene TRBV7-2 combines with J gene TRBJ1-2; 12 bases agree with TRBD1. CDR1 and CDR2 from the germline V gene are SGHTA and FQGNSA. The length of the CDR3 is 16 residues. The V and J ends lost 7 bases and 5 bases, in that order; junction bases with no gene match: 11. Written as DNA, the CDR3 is TGTGCCAGCACCGCAGCCGGGACAGGGGGCGTTTATGGCTACACCTTC. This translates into CASTAAGTGGVYGYTF.

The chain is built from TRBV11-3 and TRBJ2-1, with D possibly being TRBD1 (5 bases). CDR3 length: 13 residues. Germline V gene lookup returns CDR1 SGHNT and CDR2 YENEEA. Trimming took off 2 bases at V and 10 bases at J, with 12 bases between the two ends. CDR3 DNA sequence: TGTGCCAGCAGCTTAACTCAGGGCGGAGAGCAGTTCTTC. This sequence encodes CASSLTQGGEQFF.

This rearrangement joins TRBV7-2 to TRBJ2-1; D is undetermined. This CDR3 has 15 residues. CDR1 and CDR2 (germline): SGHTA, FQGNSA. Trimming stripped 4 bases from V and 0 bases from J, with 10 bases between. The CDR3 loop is CASSSHRSSYNEQFF. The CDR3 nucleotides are TGTGCCAGCAGCTCTCACCGGAGCTCCTACAATGAGCAGTTCTTC.

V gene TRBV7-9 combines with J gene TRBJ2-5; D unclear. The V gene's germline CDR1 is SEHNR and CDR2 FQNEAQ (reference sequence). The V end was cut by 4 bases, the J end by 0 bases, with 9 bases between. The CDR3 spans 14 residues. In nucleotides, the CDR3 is TGTGCCAGCAGCTCAACCGACAACCAAGAGACCCAGTACTTC. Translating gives CASSSTDNQETQYF.

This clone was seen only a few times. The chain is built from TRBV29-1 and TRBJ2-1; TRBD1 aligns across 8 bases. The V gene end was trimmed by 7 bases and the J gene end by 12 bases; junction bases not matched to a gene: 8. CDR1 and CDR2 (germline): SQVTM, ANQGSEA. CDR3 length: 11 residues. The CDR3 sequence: CSEGRGTGQFF. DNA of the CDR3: TGCAGCGAGGGACGCGGGACAGGGCAGTTCTTC.

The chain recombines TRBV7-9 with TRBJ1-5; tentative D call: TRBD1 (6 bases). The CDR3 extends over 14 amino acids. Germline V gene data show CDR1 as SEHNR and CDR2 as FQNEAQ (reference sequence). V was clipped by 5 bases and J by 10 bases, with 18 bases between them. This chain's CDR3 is CASSPTGWADPQHF. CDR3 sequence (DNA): TGTGCCAGCAGCCCCACAGGGTGGGCGGATCCCCAGCATTTT.

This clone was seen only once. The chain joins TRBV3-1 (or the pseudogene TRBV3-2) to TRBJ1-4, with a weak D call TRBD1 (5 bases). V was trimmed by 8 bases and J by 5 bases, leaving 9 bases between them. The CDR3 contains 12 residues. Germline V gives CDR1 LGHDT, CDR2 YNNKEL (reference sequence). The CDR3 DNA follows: TGTGCCAGCGGGGAGGGGAATGAAAAACTGTTTTTT. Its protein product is CASGEGNEKLFF.

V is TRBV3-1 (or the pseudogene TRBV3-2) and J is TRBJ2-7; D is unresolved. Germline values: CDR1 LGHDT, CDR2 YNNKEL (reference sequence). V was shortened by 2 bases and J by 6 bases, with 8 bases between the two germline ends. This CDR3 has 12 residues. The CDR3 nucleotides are TGTGCCAGCAGCCAATCTATCACCGAGCAGTACTTC. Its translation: CASSQSITEQYF.

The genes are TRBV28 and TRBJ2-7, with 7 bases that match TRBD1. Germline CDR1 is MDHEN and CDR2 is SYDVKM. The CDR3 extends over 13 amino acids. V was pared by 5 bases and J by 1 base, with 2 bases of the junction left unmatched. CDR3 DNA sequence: TGTGCCAGCAGTCCGACAGGGTCCTACGAGCAGTACTTC. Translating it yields CASSPTGSYEQYF.

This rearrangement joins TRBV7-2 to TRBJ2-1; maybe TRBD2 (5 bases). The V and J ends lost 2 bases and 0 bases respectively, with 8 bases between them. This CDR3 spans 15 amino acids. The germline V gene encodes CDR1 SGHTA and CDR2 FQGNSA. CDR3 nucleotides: TGTGCCAGCAGCTTATACGGGATCTCCTACAATGAGCAGTTCTTC. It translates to CASSLYGISYNEQFF. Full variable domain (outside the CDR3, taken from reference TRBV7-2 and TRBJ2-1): GAGVSQSPSNKVTEKGKDVELRCDPISGHTALYWYRQSLGQGLEFLIYFQGNSAPDKSGLPSDRFSAERTGGSVSTLTIQRTQQEDSAVYLCASSLYGISYNEQFFGPGTRLTVL.

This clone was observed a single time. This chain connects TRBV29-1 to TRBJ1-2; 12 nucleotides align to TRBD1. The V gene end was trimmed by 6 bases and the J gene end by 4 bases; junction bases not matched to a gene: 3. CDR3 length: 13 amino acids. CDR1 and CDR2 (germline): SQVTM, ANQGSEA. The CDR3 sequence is CSVGQGASYGYTF. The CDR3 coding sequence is TGCAGCGTGGGACAGGGGGCGAGCTATGGCTACACCTTC. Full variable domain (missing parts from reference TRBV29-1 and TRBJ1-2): SAVISQKPSRDICQRGTSLTIQCQVDSQVTMMFWYRQQPGQSLTLIATANQGSEATYESGFVIDKFPISRPNLTFSTLTVSNMSPEDSSIYLCSVGQGASYGYTFGSGTRLTVV.

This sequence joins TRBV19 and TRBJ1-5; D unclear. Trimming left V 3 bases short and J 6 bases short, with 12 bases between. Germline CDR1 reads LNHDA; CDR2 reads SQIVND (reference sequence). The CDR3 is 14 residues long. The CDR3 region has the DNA TGTGCCAGTAGTATGACCTATGAGGGTCAGCCCCAGCATTTT. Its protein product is CASSMTYEGQPQHF.

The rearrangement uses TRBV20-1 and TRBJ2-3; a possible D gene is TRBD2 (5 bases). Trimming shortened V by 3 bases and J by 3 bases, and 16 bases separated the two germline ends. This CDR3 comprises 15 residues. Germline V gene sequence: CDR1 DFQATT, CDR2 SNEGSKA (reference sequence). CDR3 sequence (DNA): TGCAGTGCTAGTTGGCTAGCCAAAGGGACAGATACGCAGTATTTT. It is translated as CSASWLAKGTDTQYF.

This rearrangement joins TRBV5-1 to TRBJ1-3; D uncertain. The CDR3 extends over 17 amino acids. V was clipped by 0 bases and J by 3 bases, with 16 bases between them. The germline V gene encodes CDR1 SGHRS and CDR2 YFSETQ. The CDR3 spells CASSLDGDTSGGNTIYF. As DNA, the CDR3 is TGCGCCAGCAGCTTGGATGGAGATACCTCGGGTGGAAACACCATATATTTT.